Ten or more counts support the clone carrying this T cell receptor (beta chain). No antigen is known for it. The data originate from a study of breast tumors, draining lymph nodes, adjacent tissues. General study points: That most tumor T cells come from lymph nodes remained unproven. Tumor TCR diversity was below lymph nodes but above nontumor tissue. Findings are consistent with lymph node origin and intratumoral expansion of most tumor T cells.

Axillary draining lymph nodes of breast cancer patients supplied the node samples. The ends lost 7 bases at V and 6 bases at J; junction bases unmatched: 12. CDR1 is MNHEY, CDR2 SVGEGT, per germline. The CDR3 consists of 15 residues. TCRdb redid the calling of the multiplex PCR reads with MiXCR, one entry per CDR3 protein. Of roughly 86,000 distinct CDR3 sequences in the sample, approximately 19% were seen once. J is TRBJ2-1 and V is TRBV6-2 or TRBV6-3; 7 bases fit TRBD1. This TCR was sampled from a female donor with breast cancer. Some clones in this sample may be carry-over from other donors' samples. The source material was axillary lymph node tissue. The CDR3: CASTPDRVSSNEQFF. CDR3 nucleotides: TGTGCCAGCACCCCCGACAGGGTGAGCAGCAATGAGCAGTTCTTC.